The 32 T cell receptor beta chains below all came from one sample that was sequenced in a study of blood T cell repertoires in COVID-19. Produced via immunoSEQ multiplex PCR; TCRdb's table is partial and in-frame only. The sample has under 75,000 clones, approximately 92% seen once; the top ten hold 4.5% to 5.5%. Sequenced input: peripheral blood. These TCRs come from a man aged 50-60 years with active COVID-19.

J is TRBJ1-2 and V is TRBV7-2; TRBD1 matches at 7 bases. J lost 8 bases, V lost 1 base, and 4 bases had no gene match. The CDR3 spans 13 residues. The V gene's germline CDR1 is SGHTA and CDR2 FQGNSA. As DNA, the CDR3 is TGTGCCAGCAGCTTAGAAGGGGGCGAGGGCTACACCTTC. It codes for CASSLEGGEGYTF.

This clone was counted a single time. The rearrangement uses TRBV21-1 and TRBJ2-1; no check of the table's D call, TRBD1, against the DNA was made. TRBV21-1 is listed as a pseudogene. CDR3 size: 17 residues. For the CDR3, the DNA is TGTGCCAGCAGCAAAGTGATTTCTGACAGGGTATCCAATGAGCAGTTCTTC. Translation: CASSKVISDRVSNEQFF.

The V call is TRBV5-1, the J call TRBJ1-1; 8 positions match TRBD1. The V gene end was trimmed by 2 bases and the J gene end by 5 bases; junction bases not matched to a gene: 2. This CDR3 has 13 residues. Germline CDR1 reads SGHRS; CDR2 reads YFSETQ. In nucleotides, the CDR3 is TGCGCCAGCAGCTTCACAGGGGGGACTGAAGCTTTCTTT. It encodes CASSFTGGTEAFF.

V and J are TRBV30 and TRBJ1-5, with TRBD1 identical over 7 bases. Germline CDR1 is GTSNPN and CDR2 is SVGIG (reference sequence). This CDR3 is 17 amino acids long. Trimming took 1 base from V and 1 from J; bases not matched to a gene: 10. This chain's CDR3 is CAWSAFTGTVSNQPQHF. The CDR3 region has the DNA TGTGCCTGGAGTGCCTTCACCGGGACAGTAAGCAATCAGCCCCAGCATTTT.

The CDR3 coding sequence is TGTGCCAGCAGCCAAGGATCAGGGAACCTCCACTTT. Residues: CASSQGSGNLHF. This chain links TRBV3-1 (or the pseudogene TRBV3-2) with TRBJ1-6; maybe TRBD1 (5 bases). V was clipped by 1 base and J by 15 bases, with 10 bases between them. The CDR3 has 12 residues. CDR1 LGHDT and CDR2 YNNKEL come from the germline V gene (reference sequence).

The rearrangement joins TRBV4-1 to TRBJ2-1, with 10 bases aligning to TRBD2. V lost 3 bases to trimming and J lost 0 bases; unmatched junction nucleotides: 2. CDR3 length: 16 residues. Per the germline V gene, CDR1 is MGHRA and CDR2 is YSYEKL. The CDR3 nucleotides are TGCGCCAGCAGCCACTTAGCGGGAGGCTCCTACAATGAGCAGTTCTTC. Protein: CASSHLAGGSYNEQFF.

The CDR3 is CASSRGRSGGTYEQYF. The CDR3 DNA sequence: TGTGCCAGCAGCCGAGGTCGAAGCGGGGGGACCTACGAGCAGTACTTC. V is TRBV7-9 and J is TRBJ2-7, with 9 bases lining up with TRBD2. This CDR3 has 16 residues. Germline CDR1 reads SEHNR; CDR2 reads FQNEAQ (reference sequence). Unmatched junction bases numbered 10, after V lost 5 bases and J lost 2 bases.

The chain carries TRBV7-2 and TRBJ2-1; D may be TRBD1 (5 bases). Germline loops: CDR1 SGHTA, CDR2 FQGNSA. This CDR3 spans 16 amino acids. V was pared by 5 bases and J by 0 bases, with 14 bases between. CDR3: CASSPDGASSYNEQFF. The DNA of the CDR3 is TGTGCCAGCAGCCCGGATGGGGCCAGCTCCTACAATGAGCAGTTCTTC.

This clone was found once. At one end the junction does not follow the germline gene, possibly because of a read error. This chain joins TRBV18 and TRBJ2-2; a weak D match, TRBD1 (7 bases). The CDR3 sequence is 16 residues long. Looked up from germline, CDR1 is KGHSH and CDR2 is LQKENI. The CDR3 region is CASLPRQGGSAGELFF. CDR3 sequence (DNA): TGTGCCAGCTTACCACGACAGGGAGGTAGCGCCGGGGAGCTGTTTTTT.

The CDR3 region has the DNA TGTGCCAGCAGCTTAGATGTAGCAGATACGCAGTATTTT. This gives the protein CASSLDVADTQYF. The chain has TRBV11-2 and TRBJ2-3; D ambiguous. V was pared by 0 bases and J by 4 bases, with 5 bases between. CDR1 and CDR2 from the germline V gene are SGHAT and FQNNGV. The CDR3 extends over 13 amino acids.

This chain connects TRBV7-7 to TRBJ1-3; D is unclear. Germline V lookup: CDR1 SSHAT, CDR2 FNYEAQ (reference sequence). V lost 0 bases and J 0 bases, leaving 6 bases between the germline ends. The CDR3 runs 15 residues. Written as DNA, the CDR3 is TGTGCCAGCAGCTTAGCCCCTACCTCTGGAAACACCATATATTTT. It is translated as CASSLAPTSGNTIYF.

The chain combines TRBV10-1 with TRBJ1-1; the D is unclear. The V gene lost 0 bases and the J gene lost 4 bases, with 9 bases spanning the gap. From germline, CDR1 is WNHNN and CDR2 SYGVQD (reference sequence). This CDR3 spans 14 amino acids. CDR3 sequence: CASSESRAGTEAFF. CDR3 bases: TGCGCCAGCAGTGAGTCGAGGGCAGGCACTGAAGCTTTCTTT.

This clone occurred a few times. J is TRBJ2-2 and V is TRBV6-2 or TRBV6-3, with a weak D call TRBD1 (6 bases). The CDR3 length is 14 residues. V was trimmed by 4 bases and J by 5 bases, leaving 11 bases between them. Germline values: CDR1 MNHEY, CDR2 SVGEGT. CDR3: CASSFNRETGELFF. CDR3 in DNA: TGTGCCAGCAGTTTTAACAGGGAAACCGGGGAGCTGTTTTTT.

The rearrangement joins TRBV10-2 to TRBJ2-1; TRBD2 aligns across 11 bases. Germline V CDR1 and CDR2: WSHSY, SAAADI. There are 13 residues in the CDR3. Losses at the gene ends were 7 bases for V and 9 bases for J; bases not matched to a gene: 5. The DNA for the CDR3 is TGCGCCAGCACGGGGCTAGCGGGGGGTGAGCAGTTCTTC. As protein: CASTGLAGGEQFF.

The V gene is TRBV27, the J gene TRBJ2-7; 8 positions match TRBD1. Germline V gene data show CDR1 as MNHEY and CDR2 as SMNVEV (reference sequence). The CDR3 spans 14 residues. V was pared by 6 bases and J by 6 bases, with 10 bases of the junction left unmatched. The DNA of the CDR3 is TGTGCCAGCAGGGTTGGACAGGGTGAGGGCGAGCAGTACTTC. Protein: CASRVGQGEGEQYF.

J is TRBJ2-7 and V is TRBV3-1 (or the pseudogene TRBV3-2); D not resolved. Trimming cost V 4 bases and J 3 bases, with 10 bases left between them. From germline, CDR1 is LGHDT and CDR2 YNNKEL (reference sequence). The CDR3 covers 13 residues. CDR3 loop: CASSPPGSYEQYF. DNA of the CDR3: TGTGCCAGCAGCCCGCCTGGCAGCTACGAGCAGTACTTC.

The J gene is TRBJ2-5, the V gene TRBV7-3; perhaps TRBD2 as D (5 bases). Trimming removed 5 bases from V and 4 bases from J, with 11 bases in between. Germline CDR1 reads SGHTA; CDR2 reads FQGTGA. The CDR3 totals 13 residues. This chain's CDR3 is CASSLGRGETQYF. CDR3 DNA: TGTGCCAGCAGCCTCGGACGGGGAGAGACCCAGTACTTC.

The chain has TRBV11-2 and TRBJ1-2, with D maybe TRBD1 (5 bases). Germline values: CDR1 SGHAT, CDR2 FQNNGV. The CDR3 sequence is 13 residues long. The V gene lost 2 bases and the J gene lost 4 bases, with 8 bases spanning the gap. The CDR3 region has the DNA TGTGCCAGCAGCTTAAACGGGGGCTATGGCTACACCTTC. The encoded protein is CASSLNGGYGYTF.

This clone showed up just once. The chain has TRBV21-1 and TRBJ2-3; the D call in the table, TRBD1, was not verified against the DNA. TRBV21-1 is recorded as a pseudogene. This CDR3 has 16 amino acids. The CDR3 loop reads CASSIRGTGSSDTQYF. CDR3 bases: TGTGCCAGCAGCATCCGGGGGACAGGGTCATCTGATACGCAGTATTTT.

The gene calls are TRBV19 and TRBJ1-5, with D possibly matching TRBD1 (5 bases). The germline V and J ends were trimmed by 3 bases and 2 bases, with 14 bases remaining between them. The germline V gene has CDR1 LNHDA and CDR2 SQIVND (reference sequence). CDR3 length equals 16 residues. CDR3 sequence reads: CASSIGSGARNQPQHF. The DNA of the CDR3 is TGTGCCAGTAGTATTGGTAGCGGGGCACGCAATCAGCCCCAGCATTTT.

The rearrangement uses TRBV4-1 and TRBJ2-3; 9 bases are a match to TRBD2. The junction had 5 bases not matched to a gene; V was cut back by 4 bases and J by 0 bases. The CDR3 is 16 residues long. In germline, CDR1 is MGHRA, CDR2 YSYEKL. The DNA of the CDR3 is TGCGCCAGCAGCCGTTCACTAGCGGGTAGCACAGATACGCAGTATTTT. Its protein is CASSRSLAGSTDTQYF.

The gene calls are TRBV6-5 and TRBJ2-5; 7 bases are a match to TRBD1. Trimming removed 4 bases from V and 4 bases from J; junction bases left unmatched: 3. Germline CDR1 reads MNHEY; CDR2 reads SVGAGI. The CDR3 consists of 13 residues. For the CDR3, the DNA is TGTGCCAGCAGTTTATACAGGGGAGAGACCCAGTACTTC. This translates into CASSLYRGETQYF.

The rearrangement joins TRBV7-6 to TRBJ2-1, with D maybe TRBD2 (6 bases). Germline CDR1 is SGHVS and CDR2 is FNYEAQ. Trimming shortened V by 9 bases and J by 2 bases, and 17 bases separated the two germline ends. This CDR3 has 15 residues. This CDR3 reads CASRKTGAPYNEQFF. CDR3 in DNA: TGTGCCAGTCGAAAGACGGGAGCCCCCTACAATGAGCAGTTCTTC.

This chain links TRBV11-2 with TRBJ1-1; TRBD1 matches at 8 bases. The germline CDR1 and CDR2 sequences are SGHAT and FQNNGV. CDR3 length: 16 amino acids. V was clipped by 3 bases and J by 1 base; unmatched bases: 7. CDR3 sequence: CASSFGHRGKNTEAFF. The CDR3 DNA is TGTGCCAGCAGCTTTGGCCACAGGGGGAAGAACACTGAAGCTTTCTTT.

V and J are TRBV19 and TRBJ2-7, with 7 bases fitting TRBD2. Germline-derived CDR1 and CDR2 are LNHDA and SQIVND (reference sequence). The V segment lost 3 bases and the J segment 6 bases; nucleotides outside the gene matches: 5. The CDR3 runs to 13 residues. Here the CDR3 DNA reads TGTGCCAGTAGTATCAAGCGGGGCCTCGAGCAGTACTTC. Protein sequence: CASSIKRGLEQYF.

The V gene is TRBV18, the J gene TRBJ2-6; 8 positions match TRBD1. V lost 1 base to trimming and J lost 0 bases; unmatched junction nucleotides: 8. The germline V gene has CDR1 KGHSH and CDR2 LQKENI. CDR3 length: 19 residues. Here the CDR3 DNA reads TGTGCCAGCTCACCACGTACGACAGGGGCCCTCTCTGGGGCCAACGTCCTGACTTTC. Its translation: CASSPRTTGALSGANVLTF.

This sequence joins TRBV3-1 (or the pseudogene TRBV3-2) and TRBJ1-2; the match to TRBD1 covers 9 bases. CDR1 and CDR2 (germline): LGHDT, YNNKEL (reference sequence). Unmatched junction bases numbered 6, after V lost 4 bases and J lost 6 bases. The CDR3 spans 14 residues. The CDR3 region is CASSPTGTGNGYTF. The CDR3 region has the DNA TGTGCCAGCAGCCCTACTGGGACAGGGAATGGCTACACCTTC.

The chain is built from TRBV28 and TRBJ2-7; maybe TRBD2 (5 bases). The CDR3 is made up of 16 amino acids. Trimming stripped 6 bases from V and 3 bases from J, with 21 bases between. From germline, CDR1 is MDHEN and CDR2 SYDVKM. DNA for the CDR3: TGTGCCAGCAGAAGCCTCCTGGGGATAGGGAGCTACGAGCAGTACTTC. It is translated as CASRSLLGIGSYEQYF.

The chain recombines TRBV28 with TRBJ2-6; possible D gene TRBD1, 6 bases. CDR1 is MDHEN and CDR2 is SYDVKM in the germline V gene. CDR3 length: 15 residues. Trimming took 5 bases from V and 2 from J, leaving 10 bases between them. The CDR3 is CASSPTGAGANVLTF. DNA of the CDR3: TGTGCCAGCAGTCCGACAGGCGCTGGGGCCAACGTCCTGACTTTC.

The V and J genes are TRBV11-2 and TRBJ2-5, with 8 bases identical to TRBD1. From germline, CDR1 is SGHAT and CDR2 FQNNGV. Trimming cost V 1 base and J 4 bases; bases outside gene matches: 5. The CDR3 loop spans 15 amino acids. The CDR3 sequence is CASSLVTGGGETQYF. The DNA of the CDR3 is TGTGCCAGCAGCTTAGTTACAGGGGGTGGAGAGACCCAGTACTTC.

This clone was found once. CDR3 in DNA: TGTGCCAGCAGCCCCAGCGGGGGGGCCTCGGATACGCAGTATTTT. This gives the protein CASSPSGGASDTQYF. The V call is TRBV7-2, the J call TRBJ2-3; 10 bases are a match to TRBD2. The CDR3 runs to 15 residues. The V gene's germline CDR1 is SGHTA and CDR2 FQGNSA. Losses at the gene ends were 5 bases for V and 6 bases for J; bases not matched to a gene: 8.

The CDR3 DNA is TGCGCCAGCAGCCCTCTGGGCAGGGTGGACACCGGGGAGCTGTTTTTT. This translates into CASSPLGRVDTGELFF. The J gene is TRBJ2-2, the V gene TRBV5-1; D may be TRBD1 (5 bases). Germline CDR1 and CDR2: SGHRS and YFSETQ. V shed 4 bases and J shed 3 bases, with 16 bases lying between them. The CDR3 is 16 amino acids.